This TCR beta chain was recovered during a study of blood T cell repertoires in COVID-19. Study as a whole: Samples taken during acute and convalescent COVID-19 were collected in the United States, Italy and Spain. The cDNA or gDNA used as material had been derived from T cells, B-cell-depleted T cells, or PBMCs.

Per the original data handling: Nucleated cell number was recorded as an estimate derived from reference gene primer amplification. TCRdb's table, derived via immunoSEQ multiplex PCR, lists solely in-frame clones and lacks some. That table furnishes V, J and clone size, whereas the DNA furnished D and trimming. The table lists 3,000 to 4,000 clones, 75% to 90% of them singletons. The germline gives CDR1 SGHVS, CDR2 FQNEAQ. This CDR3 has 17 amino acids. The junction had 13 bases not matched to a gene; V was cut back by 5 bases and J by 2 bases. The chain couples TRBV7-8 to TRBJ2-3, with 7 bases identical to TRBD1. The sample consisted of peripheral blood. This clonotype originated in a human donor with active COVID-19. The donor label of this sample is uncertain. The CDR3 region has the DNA TGTGCCAGCAGCCCTAGACAGGGTCAAATTTTCACAGATACGCAGTATTTT. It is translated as CASSPRQGQIFTDTQYF.